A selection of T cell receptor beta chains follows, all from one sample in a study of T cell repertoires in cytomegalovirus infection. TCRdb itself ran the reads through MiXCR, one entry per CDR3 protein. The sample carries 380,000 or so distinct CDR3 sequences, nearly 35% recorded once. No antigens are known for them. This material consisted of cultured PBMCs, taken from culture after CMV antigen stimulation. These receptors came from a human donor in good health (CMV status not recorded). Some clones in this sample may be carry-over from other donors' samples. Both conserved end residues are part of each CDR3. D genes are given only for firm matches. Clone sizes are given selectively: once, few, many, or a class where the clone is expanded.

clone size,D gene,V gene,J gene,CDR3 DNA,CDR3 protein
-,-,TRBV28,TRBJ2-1,TGTGCCAGCAGTTCCTCAGGGCAACAGTTCTTC,CASSSSGQQFF
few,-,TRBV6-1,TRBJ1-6,TGTGCCAGCAGGAAATCGGTGGATTCACCCCTCCACTTT,CASRKSVDSPLHF
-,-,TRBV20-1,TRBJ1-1,TGCAGTGCTAGAGTGAGAGTCACTGAAGCTTTCTTT,CSARVRVTEAFF
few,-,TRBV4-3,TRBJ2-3,TGCGCCAGCAGCCAAGATTGGGGGGCCGGAGATACGCAGTATTTT,CASSQDWGAGDTQYF
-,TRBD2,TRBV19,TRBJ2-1,TGTGCCTGCGGGACTACGTACAATGAGCAGTTCTTC,CACGTTYNEQFF
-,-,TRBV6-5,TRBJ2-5,TGTGCCAGCAGAATAGGGGAACAAGAGACCCAGTACTTC,CASRIGEQETQYF
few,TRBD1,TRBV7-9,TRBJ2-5,TGTGCCAGCAGCCTCTTGGACAGGAAAGAGACCCAGTACTTC,CASSLLDRKETQYF
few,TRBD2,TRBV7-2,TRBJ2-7,TGTGCCAGCAGCTTAGCGGGGTGGACTAGCGGGATCCGGGAGCAGTACTTC,CASSLAGWTSGIREQYF
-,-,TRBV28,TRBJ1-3,TGTGCCAGCAGTTTGATGGGGGCTGCCCTCTCTGGAAACACCATATATTTT,CASSLMGAALSGNTIYF
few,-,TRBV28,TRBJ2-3,TGTGCCAGCAGTTTATTGATGATAACTGTCGGGGATACGCAGTATTTT,CASSLLMITVGDTQYF
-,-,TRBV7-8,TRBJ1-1,TGTGCCAGCAGCTTAGGGTCAGGGAACGTGGCTTTCTTT,CASSLGSGNVAFF
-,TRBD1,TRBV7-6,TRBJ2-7,TGTGCCAGCAGCCCAGACGGACAGGGGTACGAGCAGTACTTC,CASSPDGQGYEQYF
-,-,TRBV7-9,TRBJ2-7,TGTGCCAGCGCGGCAGGGCAGGCTCGCGAGCAGTACTTC,CASAAGQAREQYF
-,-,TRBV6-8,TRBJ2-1,TGTGCCAGCAAACTCGTGGGGGGGGCCGGTACGAATGAGCAGTTCTTC,CASKLVGGAGTNEQFF
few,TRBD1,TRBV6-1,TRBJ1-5,TGTGCCAGCAGACCCGGGACAGGCCTTTATAGCAATCAGCCCCAGCATTTT,CASRPGTGLYSNQPQHF
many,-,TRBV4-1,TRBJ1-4,TGCGCCAGCAGCCTGACAGGACCTAATGAAAAACTGTTTTTT,CASSLTGPNEKLFF
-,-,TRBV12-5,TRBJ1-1,TGTGCTAGTGTAACCGGGGCGAACACTGAAGCTTTCTTT,CASVTGANTEAFF
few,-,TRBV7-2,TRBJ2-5,TGTGCCAGCAGCCCTGGAGCCACTCTCGTGGAGACCCAGTACTTC,CASSPGATLVETQYF
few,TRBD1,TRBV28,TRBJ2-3,TGTGCCAGCAATATACAGTGGGACAGCTCCACAGATACGCAGTATTTT,CASNIQWDSSTDTQYF
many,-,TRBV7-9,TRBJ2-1,TGTGCCAGCAGCCCGCATTTTGGGACTTCCCACAATGAGCAGTTCTTC,CASSPHFGTSHNEQFF
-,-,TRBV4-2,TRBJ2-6,TGTGCCAGCAGCCAAGATCTTCGAGTCCCTGGGGCCAACGTCCTGACTTTC,CASSQDLRVPGANVLTF
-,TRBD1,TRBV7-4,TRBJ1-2,TGTGCCAGCAGCTTGGGAGGGACAGGGGGCAACTATGGCTACACCTTC,CASSLGGTGGNYGYTF
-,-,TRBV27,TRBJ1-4,TGTGCCAGCAGTCCGGCCCTACCCTCGGGTAATGAAAAACTGTTTTTT,CASSPALPSGNEKLFF
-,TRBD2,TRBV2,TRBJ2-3,TGTGCCAGCAGCCCGGGACTAGTAGCGAGCACAGATACGCAGTATTTT,CASSPGLVASTDTQYF
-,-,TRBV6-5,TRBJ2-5,TGTGCCAGCAGTTCCTTCTCCGGGAGCCCTCTATTGCTAAAAGAGACCCAGTACTTC,CASSSFSGSPLLLKETQYF
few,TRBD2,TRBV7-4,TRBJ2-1,TGTGCCAGCAGCCATCCCCCGGGTAGAACTAGCGGCGGTGAGCAGTTCTTC,CASSHPPGRTSGGEQFF
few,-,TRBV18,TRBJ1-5,TGTGCCAGCTCCGCAGGGGGCAATCAGCCCCAGCATTTT,CASSAGGNQPQHF
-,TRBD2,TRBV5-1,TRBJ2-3,TGCGCCAGCAGCTTGGAGCTAGCGGGAGAAACGCAGTATTTT,CASSLELAGETQYF
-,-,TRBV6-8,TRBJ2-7,TGTGCCAGCAGTTACGCAGGAGAAAGCTCCTACGAGCAGTACTTC,CASSYAGESSYEQYF
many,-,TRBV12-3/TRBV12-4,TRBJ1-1,TGTGCCAGCAGGGTGAACACTGAAGCTTTCTTT,CASRVNTEAFF
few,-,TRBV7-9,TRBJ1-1,TGTGCCAGCAGCTTAGGTTGGAACACTGAAGCTTTCTTT,CASSLGWNTEAFF
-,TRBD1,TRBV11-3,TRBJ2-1,TGTGCCAGCAGCGCCGGGACAGGGTGGAATGAGCAGTTCTTC,CASSAGTGWNEQFF
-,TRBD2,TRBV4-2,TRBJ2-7,TGTGCCAGCAGCCGGGTACTGGCGGGAGGCACCTACGAGCAGTACTTC,CASSRVLAGGTYEQYF
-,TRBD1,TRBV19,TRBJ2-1,TGTGCCAGTAGTGCCACCGGGACAGGGGGGTATGAGCAGTTCTTC,CASSATGTGGYEQFF
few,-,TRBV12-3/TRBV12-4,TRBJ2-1,TGTGCCAGCAGTCCCTTTGCGGGAAGTGTTAATGAGCAGTTCTTC,CASSPFAGSVNEQFF
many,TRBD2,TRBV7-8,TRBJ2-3,TGTGCCAGCAGCTGGATAACCGGGACTAGCGGGCCTAGCACAGATACGCAGTATTTT,CASSWITGTSGPSTDTQYF
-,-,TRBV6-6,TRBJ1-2,TGTGCCAGCAGTCCGGTCTGGGGCTACACCTTC,CASSPVWGYTF
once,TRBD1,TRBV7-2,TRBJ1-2,TGTGCCAGCAGCTTAGAGAGACAGGGGAAAGGCTACACCTTC,CASSLERQGKGYTF
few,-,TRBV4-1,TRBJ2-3,TGCGCCAGCAGCGGCGTCCGGGGTACGACAGATACGCAGTATTTT,CASSGVRGTTDTQYF
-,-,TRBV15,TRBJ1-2,TGTGCCACCAGCAGAGTCGGGGGCAGGTCCTATGGCTACACCTTC,CATSRVGGRSYGYTF
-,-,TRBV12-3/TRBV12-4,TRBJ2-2,TGTGCCAGCAGCCCCTCACACACCGGGGAGCTGTTTTTT,CASSPSHTGELFF
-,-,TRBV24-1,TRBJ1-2,TGTGCCACCTCGGACAGCTCTATGCGTGGCTACACCTTC,CATSDSSMRGYTF
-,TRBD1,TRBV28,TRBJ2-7,TGTGCCAGCAGTCCCTCTGGACAGGGCGAACCCCACGAGCAGTACTTC,CASSPSGQGEPHEQYF
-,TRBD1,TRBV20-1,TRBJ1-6,TGCAGTGCTAGAGGAAGCAGGGGGCTTTCACCCCTCCACTTT,CSARGSRGLSPLHF
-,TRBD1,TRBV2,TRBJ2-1,TGTGCCAGACGGACAGGGGTCGATGAGCAGTTCTTC,CARRTGVDEQFF
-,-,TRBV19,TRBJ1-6,TGTGCCAGTGGTACCTTGAATTCACCCCTCCACTTT,CASGTLNSPLHF
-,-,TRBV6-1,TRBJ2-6,TGTGCCAGCAGTAGACGGGGTGGCTCTGGGGCCAACGTCCTGACTTTC,CASSRRGGSGANVLTF